This TCR beta chain was captured in a study of Ad26.COV2.S vaccination and SARS-CoV-2 variants. Indicated treatment: about 20 received Ad26.COV2.S at low or high dose, single or two shots; 5 received placebo; per-sample allocation not given. Samples were taken on day 63 after the first vaccine or placebo injection. The count of this clone is one. Libraries were prepared by immunoSEQ multiplex PCR; TCRdb keeps only in-frame clonotypes and omits some of them. This table holds some 480,000 clones, 70% to 90% found once. The source is a person between 18 and 65 years old who received the Ad26.COV2.S COVID-19 vaccine or a placebo. The sample here was peripheral blood, taken in a trial of Ad26.COV2.S vaccine versus placebo.

The DNA for the CDR3 is TGTGCCAGCAGCTTGTACCCCTCTGTGGACGAGCAGTACTTC. Protein product: CASSLYPSVDEQYF. The gene calls are TRBV5-5 and TRBJ2-7; D call uncertain. Germline assignment: CDR1 SGHKS and CDR2 YYEKEE (reference sequence). Trimming took off 1 base at V and 5 bases at J, with 13 bases between the two ends. The CDR3 length is 14 residues.